This T cell receptor beta chain came from a study of shared clonotypes between healthy human individuals (dated by TCRdb to 2018 to 2020). About the full investigation: The cohort comprised a couple of women and a few men aged 18 to 49 years. To estimate repertoire size and how much clonotypes are shared between individuals, the study performed deep sequencing of blood TCR repertoires from five healthy adults. To increase sequencing depth and limit assay-specific biases, different laboratories used diverse techniques to prepare libraries and sequence TCR repertoires. Per donor, three plates each were used for CD4 naive and CD4 memory, two for CD8 naive, and one for CD8 memory. Leukapheresis yielded between about 0.94 and 8.9 billion PBMCs per donor.

Findings and caveats that apply to the study as a whole: Rarefaction of sorted-subset datasets indicated incomplete sequencing despite the large sequencing depth. Sampling was restricted to blood, and TCR repertoires in tissue are likely to differ from TCR repertoires in blood. Pairwise subsampling led to the expectation that sequencing depth would affect the degree of clonotype sharing among donors. Higher generation probabilities were observed for clonotypes shared by all four sorted-subset donors than for non-shared clonotypes. Around 5% of naive CD4, roughly 3.5% of naive CD8, about 2.1% of memory CD4, and about 0.4% of memory CD8 clonotypes were shared across several donors. Larger estimated clonotype richness was generally found for naive subsets than for memory subsets. Because the study included only a small number of donors, the genetic and exposure-history diversity represented was limited.

Using the deep immunoSEQ assay, multiplex PCR amplified TCR CDR3 regions from genomic DNA. Extracted genomic DNA from each cell subset was spread evenly across all wells of several immunoSEQ 96-well plates, with each plate serving as a replicate. Each replicate PCR for sorted subsets received 150 to 250 ng genomic DNA, equal to tens of thousands of T cell genomes. The purified libraries were quantified using a Qubit 3.0 fluorometer, sized with a Bioanalyzer 2100, and then quantified again using the KAPA Library Quantification kit. Each immunoSEQ 96-well plate was sequenced on its own single-read 150-cycle Illumina NextSeq 550 flow cell. Per the authors' processing: The immunoSEQ output contained only junctional sequences without quality scores, so filtering could not match that applied to full-length reads. To assign V/J genes and CDR3, sequences were annotated using PyIR, a Python wrapper for IgBLAST v1.9, with IMGT germline references. Reads were removed for weak V/J assignments (E-value above 1e-6), missing CDR3, stop codons, out-of-frame junctions, or ambiguous translated residues. V3J clonotypes were defined as sequences sharing an identical inferred V gene, J gene, and CDR3 amino acid sequence. To compute the percentage overlap between repertoires, the number of shared unique clonotypes was divided by the size of the smaller repertoire. Richness of each repertoire was evaluated using RTK rarefaction, the Chao1 estimator, and Recon v2.1 estimates of unobserved clonotypes. For all TCRbeta clonotypes obtained by the gDNA method from a few donors, generation probabilities were computed with OLGA. Drawn from immuneACCESS, this table holds only the in-frame rearrangements with V and J called that TCRdb kept. Clones are partly lost; checked studies trace under half to an unresolved V gene and leave the rest unexplained. The V and J calls and clone size were taken over from that table, and D and trimming were inferred from the DNA. This sample has fewer than 1.4 million clones in its table, and approximately 80% of those were observed once. 0.6% to 0.75% of the sample is taken by the ten largest.

V is pared back by 3 bases and J by 5 bases, with 18 bases lying between the germline termini. Taken from cysteine to phenylalanine, the CDR3 has 16 residues. Kept here is only the CDR3 DNA, which spans 48 bases and is read in frame from base 1. As encoded in the germline V gene (reference sequence), CDR1 is SGHNT while CDR2 is YYREEE. A word on this clone: Its antigen remains undetermined. No quality values exist for individual bases; no much larger clone is one base distant.

The donors were healthy, HIV-negative adults who had no recently reported acute infections or vaccinations. Only Caucasian adults living in Nashville, Tennessee, USA were represented among the donors. CD4+ T cells were enriched by magnetic negative selection, after which naive cells were positively selected on CD45RA and the negative fraction was taken as the memory subset. Blood was collected by leukapheresis, and PBMCs were isolated by Ficoll-Histopaque density gradient centrifugation and then cryopreserved in liquid nitrogen vapor phase. Purity and quantity of every magnetically sorted T cell population were checked by analytical flow cytometry. Genomic DNA was isolated from each sorted fraction and quantified by UV absorbance on a Nanodrop 2000c.

This clonotype originated in a man in his late teens or twenties in good health. Some clones in this sample may be carry-over from other donors' samples. Rearrangement joined TRBV5-4 to TRBJ2-1; the D gene is perhaps TRBD1 or TRBD2, each of them matching over 5 bases. Material for sequencing was memory CD4+ T cells from PBMCs. The intended sense of this specimen's cell subset or site label: CD45RA-negative fraction. The CDR3 protein: CASSSLTRDGNNEQFF. In nucleotides, the sequence is TGTGCCAGCAGCTCTCTAACCCGGGACGGTAACAATGAGCAGTTCTTC.